This note documents a single TCR beta chain sequence. These data belong to a study of blood T cell repertoires in COVID-19. The CDR3 is made up of 14 amino acids. V was clipped by 7 bases and J by 4 bases; unmatched bases: 8. Germline values: CDR1 SQVTM, CDR2 ANQGSEA. Adults between about 18 and 89 years of age took part from 24 US areas. TCRdb keeps only in-frame clones here, not all; method: immunoSEQ multiplex PCR. The sample has 200,000 or so clones, roughly 84% seen once. The sequenced sample was PBMCs or T cells enriched from blood (not recorded which). The sequence was collected from a middle-aged man who had recovered from COVID-19. This sequence joins TRBV29-1 and TRBJ2-2, with TRBD1 identical over 8 bases. The DNA for the CDR3 is TGCAGCGCCAGGACAGGGAGTCGCACCGGGGAGCTGTTTTTT. Translated: CSARTGSRTGELFF.